This TCR beta chain was obtained from a study of T cell changes during pregnancy in multiple sclerosis (dated 2019 in TCRdb). Regarding the study in general: In women with multiple sclerosis, the researchers looked at how the T cell repertoire shifted as pregnancy progressed.

For this clone: Its antigen has not been determined. It has no much larger one-base neighbor in the sample; base qualities were not kept.

In the germline V gene (reference sequence), CDR1 corresponds to SEHNR and CDR2 to FQNEAQ. V and J are trimmed by 7 bases and 1 base, and the gene matches miss 8 bases of the junction. Spanning cysteine to phenylalanine, the CDR3 consists of 16 amino acids. Of all the DNA, just the CDR3 is kept, 48 bases in frame from base 1. The library came from the immunoSEQ multiplex PCR assay. Imported from immuneACCESS, the table was reduced by TCRdb to in-frame sequences with V and J called. These copies leave out some clones; in studies compared against another copy, an unresolved V gene accounts for under half, and the cause of the remainder is not known. The sample yields some 21,000 clones; 80% to 90% were counted once. The leading ten clones occupy about 7.5% of the sample.

The chain is encoded by TRBV7-9 joined to TRBJ2-3; 10 of the junction bases match TRBD2. The clonotype originates from a female donor in good health, enrolled as a control in a pregnancy study. The specimen was CD8+ T cells from peripheral blood mononuclear cells, collected in the second trimester of pregnancy. The bases are TGTGCCAGCAACCCTGCCGGGACTAGCGGCACAGATACGCAGTATTTT. Translated, it reads CASNPAGTSGTDTQYF.